The rows below give T cell receptor beta chains drawn from one sample of a study of blood T cell repertoires in COVID-19. Repertoires were generated with immunoSEQ multiplex PCR, while TCRdb's copy carries only in-frame clones and drops some. The sample includes about 140,000 clones, around 90% of them seen just once. Sequenced sample: peripheral blood. The source is a man between 65 and 85 years old with acute or convalescent COVID-19. Both conserved end residues are part of each CDR3. The order of the fields is J gene, clone size, CDR3 length, V gene, CDR3 protein. Only part of the rows carry a size: once, few, many, or a class if the clone is expanded.

TRBJ2-7 | . | 15 | TRBV10-3 | CAISLVPPPGYEQYF
TRBJ2-6 | . | 16 | TRBV12-5 | CASGGGSARGANVLTF
TRBJ2-7 | . | 15 | TRBV7-6 | CASSLSSTAPYEQYF
TRBJ1-4 | . | 15 | TRBV5-1 | CASSYLQGDGEKLFF
TRBJ2-4 | once | 15 | TRBV19 | CASSIPSGRSHVQYF
TRBJ2-1 | . | 13 | TRBV10-1 | CASSGQVEDEQFF
TRBJ1-4 | . | 12 | TRBV28 | CACGATNEKLFF
TRBJ1-2 | . | 14 | TRBV11-2 | CASSLQGGNYGYTF
TRBJ1-1 | . | 11 | TRBV24-1 | CATSQGREAFF
TRBJ2-7 | once | 14 | TRBV12-5 | CASGPGQGAHEQYF
TRBJ1-1 | once | 13 | TRBV6-5 | CASSLGPRTEAFF
TRBJ2-3 | . | 14 | TRBV7-2 | CASSVGLITDTQYF
TRBJ1-2 | . | 12 | TRBV2 | CASRGQSYGYTF
TRBJ1-2 | once | 15 | TRBV5-1 | CASSRDRGSDYGYTF
TRBJ1-6 | once | 15 | TRBV6-1 | CASSRDREINSPLHF
TRBJ1-1 | . | 18 | TRBV11-2 | CASRLVAHGQGFDTEAFF
TRBJ2-1 | . | 14 | TRBV11-2 | CASSSPRLANEQFF
TRBJ2-5 | . | 13 | TRBV19 | CASSGTGAETQYF
TRBJ1-5 | . | 16 | TRBV28 | CASSRTLLYGNQPQHF
TRBJ2-4 | few | 14 | TRBV10-2 | CASRMNRDSNIQYF
TRBJ2-2 | . | 17 | TRBV9 | CASSVVGTGGYTGELFF
TRBJ2-1 | . | 13 | TRBV9 | CASSVGVEDEQFF
TRBJ2-5 | . | 19 | TRBV19 | CASSIPLLSGTGGRETQYF
TRBJ2-1 | . | 14 | TRBV7-9 | CASSSSGRDNEQFF
TRBJ1-5 | . | 15 | TRBV6-5 | CASSFDRDSNQPQHF
TRBJ1-5 | . | 14 | TRBV7-8 | CASSLGTDYQPQHF
TRBJ1-1 | . | 19 | TRBV6-6 | CASSLRANRIPWGVTEAFF
TRBJ1-3 | . | 17 | TRBV18 | CASSPPSGINSGNTIYF
TRBJ2-7 | . | 13 | TRBV24-1 | CAPESQGSYEQYF
TRBJ2-7 | . | 14 | TRBV28 | CASSGAGATYEQYF
TRBJ1-1 | . | 13 | TRBV18 | CASSRMDRGLAFF
TRBJ1-4 | once | 12 | TRBV6-5 | CACKTGGEKLFF
TRBJ2-1 | once | 17 | TRBV7-9 | CASSLPLGAEDYNEQFF
TRBJ2-5 | . | 15 | TRBV6-5 | CASSPGQGSQETQYF
TRBJ1-5 | . | 15 | TRBV18 | CASSPGQANNQPQHF
TRBJ2-7 | once | 14 | TRBV2 | CASKSAHSSYEQYF
TRBJ1-3 | few | 17 | TRBV2 | CASSGFQGRVSGNTIYF
TRBJ1-6 | . | 15 | TRBV7-8 | CASSLQPRGNSPLHF
TRBJ1-2 | . | 15 | TRBV6-6 | CASSYSNGMDYGYTF
TRBJ2-2 | . | 16 | TRBV5-1 | CASSPDWGPYTGELFF
TRBJ1-1 | . | 12 | TRBV30 | CAWRTGPTEAFF
TRBJ1-1 | . | 15 | TRBV25-1 | CASSGVTTGGTEAFF
TRBJ1-1 | . | 13 | TRBV28 | CASSLQGWTEAFF
TRBJ2-7 | . | 14 | TRBV6-5 | CASSYTPGRGEQYF
TRBJ2-2 | once | 16 | TRBV9 | CASSTGTDANTGELFF
TRBJ2-3 | . | 15 | TRBV11-2 | CASSWTSGGTDTQYF
TRBJ2-1 | once | 10 | TRBV29-1 | CSVEEVEQFF
TRBJ2-2 | once | 12 | TRBV29-1 | CSVAEGTGELFF
TRBJ1-2 | . | 13 | TRBV7-8 | CASSLEGDYGYTF
TRBJ2-2 | . | 13 | TRBV11-2 | CASRISLTGELFF
TRBJ2-6 | . | 18 | TRBV14 | CASSQADRVWSGANVLTF